Listed below are T cell receptor beta chains from one sample, sequenced in a study of T and B cells in COVID-19 patients. TCRdb ran MiXCR on the multiplex PCR reads and lists one entry per CDR3 protein. The sample has about 7,900 distinct CDR3 sequences; 35% to 45% are singletons. What was sequenced was blood. The receptor source for this set is a human donor who had recovered from COVID-19. Both conserved end residues are part of each CDR3. D genes are given only for firm matches. A clone size is listed for some rows: how often the clone was seen (once, few, many), or a class if it is expanded.

NA | TRBJ2-5 | TRBV18 | NA | CASSRYREETQYF | TGTGCCAGCTCAAGGTACAGGGAGGAGACCCAGTACTTC
NA | TRBJ2-7 | TRBV5-3 | once | CARSRGEDGDSYEQYF | TGTGCCAGAAGCCGTGGAGAGGACGGCGACTCCTACGAGCAGTACTTC
NA | TRBJ2-6 | TRBV15 | NA | CATSKGGGQARSGANVLTF | TGTGCCACCAGCAAGGGAGGAGGACAGGCCCGCTCTGGGGCCAACGTCCTGACTTTC
TRBD2 | TRBJ2-5 | TRBV5-4 | NA | CASSRKTSGEETQYF | TGTGCCAGCAGCCGTAAGACTAGCGGGGAAGAGACCCAGTACTTC
NA | TRBJ2-5 | TRBV11-3 | medium-sized | CASSLDGQIPQETQYF | TGTGCCAGCAGCTTAGACGGGCAGATTCCCCAAGAGACCCAGTACTTC
TRBD2 | TRBJ2-5 | TRBV29-1 | NA | CSVDTSGKETQYF | TGCAGCGTTGATACTAGCGGGAAAGAGACCCAGTACTTC
TRBD1 | TRBJ2-3 | TRBV6-1 | NA | CASSEPGTGADTQYF | TGTGCCAGCAGTGAACCAGGGACAGGGGCAGATACGCAGTATTTT
TRBD1 | TRBJ1-5 | TRBV19 | NA | CASSDGQGLNQPQHF | TGTGCCAGTAGTGATGGACAGGGGTTAAATCAGCCCCAGCATTTT
NA | TRBJ2-1 | TRBV5-4 | few | CASSAGMDEQFF | TGTGCCAGCAGCGCAGGGATGGATGAGCAGTTCTTC
NA | TRBJ2-1 | TRBV11-3 | medium-sized | CASRAYNEQFF | TGTGCCAGCAGGGCCTACAATGAGCAGTTCTTC
TRBD2 | TRBJ2-5 | TRBV30 | few | CAWSSGGGERETQYF | TGTGCCTGGAGTTCGGGCGGGGGAGAGAGAGAGACCCAGTACTTC
NA | TRBJ2-3 | TRBV6-4 | NA | CASSDGGATDTQYF | TGTGCCAGCAGTGACGGGGGGGCCACAGATACGCAGTATTTT
TRBD1 | TRBJ2-7 | TRBV19 | medium-sized | CASSRGQDYEQYF | TGTGCCAGTAGTAGGGGACAGGACTACGAGCAGTACTTC
NA | TRBJ1-2 | TRBV27 | NA | CASSLRGREGRYGYTF | TGTGCCAGCAGTTTACGGGGCAGGGAAGGGAGATATGGCTACACCTTC
NA | TRBJ1-4 | TRBV29-1 | NA | CSVGEVDEKLFF | TGCAGCGTTGGGGAGGTGGATGAAAAACTGTTTTTT
NA | TRBJ2-2 | TRBV19 | medium-sized | CASSQRTVRGELFF | TGTGCCAGTAGCCAGCGGACAGTACGCGGGGAGCTGTTTTTT
NA | TRBJ1-1 | TRBV19 | few | CASSIEEGTEAFF | TGTGCCAGTAGTATAGAGGAGGGAACTGAAGCTTTCTTT
NA | TRBJ2-1 | TRBV11-3 | few | CASSDRTVYNEQFF | TGTGCCAGCAGTGACAGGACAGTCTACAATGAGCAGTTCTTC
TRBD1 | TRBJ2-6 | TRBV6-5 | NA | CASSYFQGAGANVLTF | TGTGCCAGCAGTTACTTCCAGGGGGCTGGGGCCAACGTCCTGACTTTC
TRBD1 | TRBJ2-2 | TRBV5-6 | NA | CASRTGGANTGELFF | TGCGCCAGCAGGACAGGGGGGGCGAACACCGGGGAGCTGTTTTTT
NA | TRBJ2-1 | TRBV6-6 | few | CASRGPRDTNNEQFF | TGTGCCAGCAGGGGGCCCCGGGACACGAACAATGAGCAGTTCTTC
NA | TRBJ1-3 | TRBV18 | NA | CASSPNRDGNTIYF | TGTGCCAGCTCACCCAACAGGGATGGAAACACCATATATTTT
TRBD2 | TRBJ2-7 | TRBV5-6 | NA | CASSPLTSGYEQYF | TGTGCCAGCAGCCCCCTGACTAGCGGCTACGAGCAGTACTTC
NA | TRBJ1-2 | TRBV29-1 | NA | CSVAVSGQGKDNYTF | TGCAGCGTTGCAGTATCGGGGCAGGGGAAGGATAACTACACCTTC
TRBD1 | TRBJ2-3 | TRBV5-4 | NA | CASSLGAGQGLDTQYF | TGTGCCAGCAGCTTGGGTGCGGGACAGGGTCTAGATACGCAGTATTTT
NA | TRBJ2-2 | TRBV19 | medium-sized | CASSIGFDGNTGELFF | TGTGCCAGTAGTATAGGGTTCGACGGGAACACCGGGGAGCTGTTTTTT
NA | TRBJ2-1 | TRBV6-5 | few | CASSYSADNEQFF | TGTGCCAGCAGTTACTCTGCGGACAATGAGCAGTTCTTC
TRBD1 | TRBJ1-2 | TRBV18 | few | CASSAGGGGYTF | TGTGCCAGCTCAGCAGGGGGTGGTGGCTACACCTTC
NA | TRBJ1-1 | TRBV19 | NA | CASSTRQVSEAFF | TGTGCCAGTAGTACTCGACAGGTCTCTGAAGCTTTCTTT
TRBD2 | TRBJ2-7 | TRBV11-1 | medium-sized | CASSFRGGTYEQYF | TGTGCCAGCAGCTTCCGCGGGGGGACCTACGAGCAGTACTTC
NA | TRBJ1-5 | TRBV19 | NA | CASSIPGAQPQHF | TGTGCCAGTAGTATACCCGGGGCTCAGCCCCAGCATTTT
NA | TRBJ1-5 | TRBV19 | NA | CASLTLSSNQPQHF | TGTGCCAGTCTTACACTATCCAGCAATCAGCCCCAGCATTTT
TRBD2 | TRBJ2-5 | TRBV11-3 | NA | CASSFPSGGLQETQYF | TGTGCCAGCAGCTTCCCTAGCGGGGGCCTCCAAGAGACCCAGTACTTC
NA | TRBJ2-5 | TRBV6-5 | few | CASSYLRGQETQYF | TGTGCCAGCAGTTACTTGCGGGGCCAAGAGACCCAGTACTTC
NA | TRBJ2-4 | TRBV11-3 | medium-sized | CASSPSRQSWAKNIQYF | TGTGCCAGCAGCCCGAGTCGACAGTCTTGGGCCAAAAACATTCAGTACTTC
NA | TRBJ2-1 | TRBV7-2 | NA | CASSYQRNNEQFF | TGTGCCAGCAGTTACCAGCGGAACAATGAGCAGTTCTTC
NA | TRBJ2-5 | TRBV6-2/TRBV6-3 | few | CASSPPSSQETQYF | TGTGCCAGCAGTCCCCCGTCTAGCCAAGAGACCCAGTACTTC